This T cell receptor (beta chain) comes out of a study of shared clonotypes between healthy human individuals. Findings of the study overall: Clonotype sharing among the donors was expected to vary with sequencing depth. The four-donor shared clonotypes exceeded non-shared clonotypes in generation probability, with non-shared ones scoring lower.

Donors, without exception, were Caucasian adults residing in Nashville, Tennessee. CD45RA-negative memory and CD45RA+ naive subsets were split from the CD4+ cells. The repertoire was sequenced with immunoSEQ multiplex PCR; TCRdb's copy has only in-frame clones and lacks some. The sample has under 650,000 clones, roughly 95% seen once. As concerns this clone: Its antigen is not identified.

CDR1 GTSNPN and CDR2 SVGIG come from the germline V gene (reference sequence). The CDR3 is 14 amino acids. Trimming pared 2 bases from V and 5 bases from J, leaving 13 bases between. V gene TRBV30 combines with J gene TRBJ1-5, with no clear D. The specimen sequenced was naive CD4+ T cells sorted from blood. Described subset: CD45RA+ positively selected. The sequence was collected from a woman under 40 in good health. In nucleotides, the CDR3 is TGTGCCTGGAGTTTCTTGAGGGAGGATCAGCCCCAGCATTTT. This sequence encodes CAWSFLREDQPQHF.